This T cell receptor beta chain was observed in a study of blood T cell repertoires in COVID-19. Study-level background: Sources were T cells, B-cell-depleted T cells, or PBMCs; the material itself was cDNA or gDNA.

Of note for this clone: This sample includes further DNA sequences coding for the same CDR3.

Living in about two dozen US areas, the participants were between roughly 18 and 95 years of age. CDR3 length: 11 residues. V lost 3 bases to trimming and J lost 4 bases, with 4 bases between them. CDR1 and CDR2 (germline): MDHEN, SYDVKM. Clones were sequenced by immunoSEQ multiplex PCR, and TCRdb holds only the in-frame ones, with some missing. The data contain about 210,000 clones, 81% of them singletons. Sequencing input: PBMCs or T cells enriched from blood (not recorded which). The sequence was collected from a woman aged 50 to 60 with acute COVID-19. The chain links TRBV28 to TRBJ2-7; D remains unclear. The CDR3 nucleotides are TGTGCCAGCAGTTTGAGATACGAGCAGTACTTC. It translates to CASSLRYEQYF.